This passage covers 3 T cell receptor beta chains from one sample sequenced in a study of CXCR3-negative and CXCR3-positive naive CD8 T cells. 5' RACE with UMI labels generated the TRB cDNA libraries. TCRdb re-called the 5' RACE reads and catalogs CDR3 proteins one per entry, DNA excluded. The sample table includes 100,000 or so distinct CDR3 sequences. Sequencing was done on a sample of naive CXCR3- CD8+ T cells from blood. Subset reported: CD45RO-CCR7+CD27+CD95- naive CD8+ T cells lacking CXCR3 (TNR3-). Receptors originate from a human donor in good health. Some clones in this sample may be carry-over from other donors' samples.

The chain couples TRBV7-9 to TRBJ2-1; as DNA is missing, the TRBD1 call by TCRdb cannot be tested. The germline V gene has CDR1 SEHNR and CDR2 FQNEAQ (reference sequence). There are 17 residues in the CDR3. The CDR3 protein is CASSSSGTGSNYNEQFF.

The chain employs TRBV7-2 and TRBJ2-1; the TCRdb call, TRBD1, lacks DNA for checking. Germline values: CDR1 SGHTA, CDR2 FQGNSA. CDR3 length: 14 residues. The CDR3 sequence: CASSSSGPHNEQFF. The full variable domain, in which reference TRBV7-2 and TRBJ2-1 provide the parts outside the CDR3, is GAGVSQSPSNKVTEKGKDVELRCDPISGHTALYWYRQSLGQGLEFLIYFQGNSAPDKSGLPSDRFSAERTGGSVSTLTIQRTQQEDSAVYLCASSSSGPHNEQFFGPGTRLTVL.

CDR3 sequence: CASSPGSWANVLTF. The chain carries TRBV28 and TRBJ2-6; TCRdb designates TRBD1, a call that cannot be tested without DNA. Germline V lookup: CDR1 MDHEN, CDR2 SYDVKM. The CDR3 runs to 14 residues.